This record covers a single TCR beta chain. Original analysis: Using reference gene primer amplification, nucleated cell counts were estimated. The data were produced by immunoSEQ multiplex PCR, yet TCRdb's version contains in-frame clones alone and is incomplete. V, J and clone size reflect that table, while D and trimming were determined from the DNA. There are 90,000 to 150,000 clones in the sample; 70% to 80% occur only once, and over 6.5% lies in the top ten. The data belong to a study of blood T cell repertoires in COVID-19. Across the whole study: Sites in the United States, Italy and Spain provided acute and convalescent COVID-19 samples. PBMCs, B-cell-depleted T cells, or T cells provided the cDNA or gDNA that made up the material.

The junction had 6 bases not matched to a gene; V was cut back by 2 bases and J by 3 bases. This CDR3 contains 15 residues. Germline CDR1 MNHEY, CDR2 SMNVEV (reference sequence). The sequenced sample was peripheral blood. The sequence derives from a human donor in a cohort sampled during active COVID-19. J is TRBJ2-7 and V is TRBV27, with 8 positions matching TRBD1. The CDR3 DNA follows: TGTGCCAGCAGTTTAAGGTCAGGGGGCTTCTACGAGCAGTACTTC. Protein product: CASSLRSGGFYEQYF.